The clone carrying this T cell receptor (beta chain) has ten or more counts. The record originates from a study of early T cells in non-severe SARS-CoV-2 infection. In the study overall: Sequencing of bulk RNA from unsorted whole blood was done, without chain pairing.

Each CDR3 protein is one row after TCRdb ran MiXCR on the 5' RACE reads. There are around 72,000 distinct CDR3 sequences in the sample; 10% occur only once, and 7.6% lies in the top ten. The V and J ends lost 4 bases and 7 bases, in that order; junction bases with no gene match: 13. CDR1 is SGHAT and CDR2 is FQNNGV in the germline V gene. The CDR3 contains 16 residues. The sequence derives from an adult who was a healthcare worker with PCR-confirmed SARS-CoV-2 infection or an uninfected control (not recorded which). V and J are TRBV11-2 and TRBJ1-2, with 9 bases aligning to TRBD1. The material was whole blood, obtained at baseline. The CDR3 DNA reads as TGTGCCAGCAGCTCACAGGGGGCCACCCCCCTGCGTGGCTACACCTTC. Protein: CASSSQGATPLRGYTF.